Below, 8 T cell receptor beta chains from the same sample are listed, as sequenced in a study of response to subunit inactivated influenza vaccine. TCRdb processed the RT-PCR reads anew with MiXCR; each CDR3 protein has one entry. Of about 180,000 distinct CDR3 sequences in the sample, approximately 8.7% were seen once. The material was non-naive T cells sorted from PBMCs, obtained on the day of vaccination. The receptor set was obtained from a man between 50 and 59 years old who received an inactivated influenza vaccine.

The V and J genes are TRBV7-8 and TRBJ1-4; 10 bases align to TRBD1. V lost 6 bases, J lost 8 bases, and 9 bases stayed unmatched. The CDR3 length is 15 residues. The germline CDR1 and CDR2 sequences are SGHVS and FQNEAQ. The CDR3 protein is CASRDRGRLEEKLFF. CDR3 bases: TGTGCCAGCAGAGACAGGGGGCGTCTGGAAGAAAAACTGTTTTTT.

V and J are TRBV21-1 and TRBJ2-1; the table calls TRBD2, which could not be checked here. TRBV21-1 is designated a pseudogene. The CDR3 length is 17 residues. In DNA, the CDR3 is TGTGCCAGCAGCAATGGGACTAGCGGGAGATTGTACAATGAGCAGTTCTTC. As protein: CASSNGTSGRLYNEQFF.

The CDR3 loop reads CASSLVARANSPLHF. The CDR3 nucleotides are TGTGCCAGCAGCTTGGTCGCCAGGGCCAATTCACCCCTCCACTTT. The genes are TRBV5-5 and TRBJ1-6; D may be TRBD1 (5 bases). From germline, CDR1 is SGHKS and CDR2 YYEKEE (reference sequence). The CDR3 spans 15 residues. Trimming removed 0 bases from V and 7 bases from J, with 11 bases in between.

V gene TRBV19 combines with J gene TRBJ2-7; the D call may be TRBD1 or TRBD2 (6 bases each). The CDR3 loop spans 14 amino acids. V was trimmed by 5 bases and J by 4 bases, leaving 15 bases between them. Germline CDR1 reads LNHDA; CDR2 reads SQIVND (reference sequence). CDR3 DNA sequence: TGTGCCAGTAGTCCGGAGGGACACGGATACGAGCAGTACTTC. Residues: CASSPEGHGYEQYF.

This clonotype has only a few counts. The chain combines TRBV20-1 with TRBJ2-5; D possibly corresponds to TRBD2 (5 bases). Germline V CDR1 and CDR2: DFQATT, SNEGSKA (reference sequence). Trimming removed 0 bases at V and 5 bases at J, with 10 bases between. The CDR3 spans 13 residues. The CDR3 sequence is CSARDTSVETQYF. The CDR3, as DNA: TGCAGTGCTAGAGATACTAGTGTGGAGACCCAGTACTTC.

This clonotype has a count of ten or more. V gene TRBV20-1 combines with J gene TRBJ2-1, with D unclear. Germline V gene data show CDR1 as DFQATT and CDR2 as SNEGSKA (reference sequence). This CDR3 is 14 amino acids long. CDR3 sequence: CRTAALTSYNEQFF. In DNA form, the CDR3 reads TGCAGGACCGCGGCCTTGACTTCCTACAATGAGCAGTTCTTC.

This clonotype was observed at least ten times. The chain has TRBV9 and TRBJ2-1; D may be TRBD1 (6 bases). The length of the CDR3 is 16 residues. Germline V gene sequence: CDR1 SGDLS, CDR2 YYNGEE. Deletions cut 4 bases from V and 4 bases from J, with 18 bases between. The chain's CDR3 is CASSLGPGVEYNEQFF. The CDR3 region has the DNA TGTGCCAGCAGCCTAGGCCCAGGGGTAGAATACAATGAGCAGTTCTTC.

This clonotype was detected a few times. The chain carries TRBV2 and TRBJ2-7; 9 bases align to TRBD1. CDR3 length: 14 amino acids. Trimming removed 5 bases from V and 6 bases from J; junction bases left unmatched: 8. Germline values: CDR1 SNHLY, CDR2 FYNNEI. This CDR3 reads CASSSDRGSIEQYF. In DNA, the CDR3 is TGTGCCAGCAGTTCAGACAGGGGGTCGATCGAGCAGTACTTC.